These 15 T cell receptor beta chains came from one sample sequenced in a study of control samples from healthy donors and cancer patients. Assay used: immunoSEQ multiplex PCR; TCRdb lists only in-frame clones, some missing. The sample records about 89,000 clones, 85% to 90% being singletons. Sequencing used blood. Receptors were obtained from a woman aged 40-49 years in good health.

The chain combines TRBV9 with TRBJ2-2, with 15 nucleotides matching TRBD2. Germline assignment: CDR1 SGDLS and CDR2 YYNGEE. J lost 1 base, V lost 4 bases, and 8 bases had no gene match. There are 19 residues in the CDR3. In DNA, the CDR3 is TGTGCCAGCAGCCAGGACGGACTAGCGGGGGGGTTGAACACCGGGGAGCTGTTTTTT. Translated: CASSQDGLAGGLNTGELFF.

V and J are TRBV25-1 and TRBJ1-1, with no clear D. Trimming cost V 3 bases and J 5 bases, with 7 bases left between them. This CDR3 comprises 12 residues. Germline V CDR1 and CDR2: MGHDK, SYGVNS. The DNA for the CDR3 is TGTGCCAGCAGTGAGGGAAGGACTGAAGCTTTCTTT. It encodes CASSEGRTEAFF.

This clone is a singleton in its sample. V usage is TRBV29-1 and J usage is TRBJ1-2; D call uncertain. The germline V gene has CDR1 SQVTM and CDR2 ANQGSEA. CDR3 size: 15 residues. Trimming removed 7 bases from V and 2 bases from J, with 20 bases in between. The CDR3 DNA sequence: TGCAGCGGCATAAGGTATGACTCCTCGAACTATGGCTACACCTTC. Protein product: CSGIRYDSSNYGYTF. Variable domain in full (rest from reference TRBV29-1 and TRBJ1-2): SAVISQKPSRDICQRGTSLTIQCQVDSQVTMMFWYRQQPGQSLTLIATANQGSEATYESGFVIDKFPISRPNLTFSTLTVSNMSPEDSSIYLCSGIRYDSSNYGYTFGSGTRLTVV.

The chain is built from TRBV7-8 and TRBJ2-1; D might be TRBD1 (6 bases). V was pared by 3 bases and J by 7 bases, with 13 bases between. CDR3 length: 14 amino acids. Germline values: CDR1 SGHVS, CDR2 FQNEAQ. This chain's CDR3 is CASSLETGTNEQFF. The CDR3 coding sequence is TGTGCCAGCAGCTTGGAGACAGGAACTAATGAGCAGTTCTTC.

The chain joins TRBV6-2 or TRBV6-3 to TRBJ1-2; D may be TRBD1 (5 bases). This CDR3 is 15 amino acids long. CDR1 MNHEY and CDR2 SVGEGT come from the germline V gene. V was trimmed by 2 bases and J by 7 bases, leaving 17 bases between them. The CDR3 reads CASSYRNPGTRGYTF. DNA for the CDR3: TGTGCCAGCAGTTACCGGAACCCCGGGACGCGTGGCTACACCTTC.

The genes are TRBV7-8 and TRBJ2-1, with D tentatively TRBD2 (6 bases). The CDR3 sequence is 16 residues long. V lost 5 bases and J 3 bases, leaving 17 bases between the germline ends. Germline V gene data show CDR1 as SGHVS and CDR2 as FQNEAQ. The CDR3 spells CASSQTGVRDYNEQFF. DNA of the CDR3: TGTGCCAGCAGCCAGACGGGGGTCAGGGACTACAATGAGCAGTTCTTC.

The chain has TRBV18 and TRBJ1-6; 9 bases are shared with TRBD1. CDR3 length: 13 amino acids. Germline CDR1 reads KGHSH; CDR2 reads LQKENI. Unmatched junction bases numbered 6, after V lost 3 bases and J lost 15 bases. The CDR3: CASSPLGQGDLHF. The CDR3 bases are TGTGCCAGCTCACCCCTGGGACAGGGTGACCTCCACTTT.

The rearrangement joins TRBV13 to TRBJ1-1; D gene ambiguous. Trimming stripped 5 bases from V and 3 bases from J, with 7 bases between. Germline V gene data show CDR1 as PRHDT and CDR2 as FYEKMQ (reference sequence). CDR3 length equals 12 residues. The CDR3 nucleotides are TGTGCCAGCAGCCCCCGGGACACTGAAGCTTTCTTT. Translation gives CASSPRDTEAFF. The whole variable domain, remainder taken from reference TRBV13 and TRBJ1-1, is AAGVIQSPRHLIKEKRETATLKCYPIPRHDTVYWYQQGPGQDPQFLISFYEKMQSDKGSIPDRFSAQQFSDYHSELNMSSLELGDSALYFCASSPRDTEAFFGQGTRLTVV.

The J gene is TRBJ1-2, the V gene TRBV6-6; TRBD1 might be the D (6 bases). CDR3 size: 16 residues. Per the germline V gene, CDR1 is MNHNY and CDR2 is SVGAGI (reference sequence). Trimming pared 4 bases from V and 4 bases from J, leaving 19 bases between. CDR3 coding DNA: TGTGCCAGCAGTTTTCTCTCGGCCCAGGGGAGCTATGGCTACACCTTC. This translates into CASSFLSAQGSYGYTF.

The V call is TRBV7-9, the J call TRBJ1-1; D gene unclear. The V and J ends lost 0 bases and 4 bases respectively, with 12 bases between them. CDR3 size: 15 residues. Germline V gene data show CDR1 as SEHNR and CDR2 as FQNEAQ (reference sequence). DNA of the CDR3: TGTGCCAGCAGCTTAGCAAGGAGAGAAGGCACTGAAGCTTTCTTT. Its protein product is CASSLARREGTEAFF.

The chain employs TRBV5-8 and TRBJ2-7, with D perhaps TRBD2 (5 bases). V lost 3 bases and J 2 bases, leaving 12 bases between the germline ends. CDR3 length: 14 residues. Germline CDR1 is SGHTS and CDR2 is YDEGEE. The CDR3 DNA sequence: TGTGCCAGCAGCTCCGGGATCCATACCTACGAGCAGTACTTC. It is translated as CASSSGIHTYEQYF.

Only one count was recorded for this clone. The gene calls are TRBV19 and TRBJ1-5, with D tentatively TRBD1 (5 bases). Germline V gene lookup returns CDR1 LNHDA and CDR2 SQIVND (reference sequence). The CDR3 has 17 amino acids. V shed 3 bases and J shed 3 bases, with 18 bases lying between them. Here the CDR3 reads CASSMSLGALNNQPQHF. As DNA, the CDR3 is TGTGCCAGTAGTATGAGCTTAGGGGCGTTGAACAATCAGCCCCAGCATTTT. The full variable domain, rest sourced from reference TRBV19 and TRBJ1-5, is DGGITQSPKYLFRKEGQNVTLSCEQNLNHDAMYWYRQDPGQGLRLIYYSQIVNDFQKGDIAEGYSVSREKKESFPLTVTSAQKNPTAFYLCASSMSLGALNNQPQHFGDGTRLSIL.

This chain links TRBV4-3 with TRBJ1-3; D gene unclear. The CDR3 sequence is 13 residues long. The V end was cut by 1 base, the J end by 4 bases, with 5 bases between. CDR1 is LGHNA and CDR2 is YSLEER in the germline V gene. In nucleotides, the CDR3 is TGCGCCAGCAGCCAAGCGATAGGAAACACCATATATTTT. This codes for CASSQAIGNTIYF.

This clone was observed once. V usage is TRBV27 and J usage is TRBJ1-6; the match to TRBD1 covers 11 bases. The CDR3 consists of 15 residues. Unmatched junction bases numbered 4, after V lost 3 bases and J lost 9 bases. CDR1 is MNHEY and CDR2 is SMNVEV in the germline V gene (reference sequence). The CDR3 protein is CASSFGTGGGSPLHF. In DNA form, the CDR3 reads TGTGCCAGCAGTTTTGGGACAGGGGGTGGTTCACCCCTCCACTTT.

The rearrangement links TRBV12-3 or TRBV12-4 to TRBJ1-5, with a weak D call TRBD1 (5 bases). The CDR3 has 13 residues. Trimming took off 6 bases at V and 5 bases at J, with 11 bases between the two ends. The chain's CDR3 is CASSLGGDQPQHF. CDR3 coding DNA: TGTGCCAGCAGCCTTGGGGGGGATCAGCCCCAGCATTTT.